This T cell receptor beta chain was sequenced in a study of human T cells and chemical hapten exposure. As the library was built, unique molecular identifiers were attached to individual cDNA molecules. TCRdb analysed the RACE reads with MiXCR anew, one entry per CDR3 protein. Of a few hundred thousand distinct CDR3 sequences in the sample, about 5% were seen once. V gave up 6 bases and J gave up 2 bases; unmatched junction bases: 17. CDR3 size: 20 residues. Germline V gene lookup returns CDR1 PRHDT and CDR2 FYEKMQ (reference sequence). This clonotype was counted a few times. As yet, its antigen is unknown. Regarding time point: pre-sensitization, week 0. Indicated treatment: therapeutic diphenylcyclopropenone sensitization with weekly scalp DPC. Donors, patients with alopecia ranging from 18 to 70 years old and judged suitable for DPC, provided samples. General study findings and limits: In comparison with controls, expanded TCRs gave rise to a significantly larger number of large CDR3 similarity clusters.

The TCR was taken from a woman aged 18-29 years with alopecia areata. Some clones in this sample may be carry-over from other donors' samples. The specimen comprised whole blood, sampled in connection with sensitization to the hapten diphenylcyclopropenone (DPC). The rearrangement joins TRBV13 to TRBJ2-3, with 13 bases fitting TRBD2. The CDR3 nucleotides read TGTGCCAGCAGTTCCCGGACTAGCGGGGGCGCTTGGCCCTCCACAGATACGCAGTATTTT. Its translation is CASSSRTSGGAWPSTDTQYF.